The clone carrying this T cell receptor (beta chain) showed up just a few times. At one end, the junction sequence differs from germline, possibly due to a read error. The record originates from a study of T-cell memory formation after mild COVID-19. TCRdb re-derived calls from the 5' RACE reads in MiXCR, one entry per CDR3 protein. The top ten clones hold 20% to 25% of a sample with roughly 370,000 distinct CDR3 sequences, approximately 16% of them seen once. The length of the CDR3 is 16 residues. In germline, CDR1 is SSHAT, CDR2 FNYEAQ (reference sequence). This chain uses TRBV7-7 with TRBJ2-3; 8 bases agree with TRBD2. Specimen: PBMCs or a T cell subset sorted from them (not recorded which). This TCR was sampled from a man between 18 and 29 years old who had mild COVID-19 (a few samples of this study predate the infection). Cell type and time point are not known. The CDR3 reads CASSLGTSGNTDTQYF. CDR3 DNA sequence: TGTGCTAGCAGCTTAGGTACTAGCGGAAACACAGATACGCAGTATTTT.